Each of the 24 T cell receptor beta chains below was sequenced from the same sample in a study of cytomegalovirus exposure and HLA in healthy donors. In the PCR, 60 Vbeta and 13 Jbeta primers were used. Sequenced by immunoSEQ multiplex PCR; TCRdb stores in-frame clones only, minus some. The repertoire holds 100,000 to 150,000 clones, over 70% seen once, with 8% to 9% in the top ten. Sequenced input: PBMCs. These receptors came from a female donor in good health and CMV-seropositive.

The chain is built from TRBV11-2 and TRBJ2-2; D is unclear. V lost 3 bases to trimming and J lost 1 base, with 6 bases between them. Germline V CDR1 and CDR2: SGHAT, FQNNGV. The CDR3 is 14 amino acids. The CDR3 bases are TGTGCCAGCAGCTTTGGCGGGAACACCGGGGAGCTGTTTTTT. As protein: CASSFGGNTGELFF.

V is TRBV27 and J is TRBJ2-1, with 9 positions matching TRBD2. Germline V CDR1 and CDR2: MNHEY, SMNVEV (reference sequence). The CDR3 is made up of 15 amino acids. After removal of 0 bases from V and 8 bases from J, the junction contained 5 bases not matched to a gene. CDR3 protein: CASSLSLAGMYEQFF. CDR3 in DNA: TGTGCCAGCAGTTTATCCCTAGCGGGGATGTATGAGCAGTTCTTC.

This clone was seen more than once but under ten times. The chain uses TRBV29-1 and TRBJ2-1, with D uncertain. The CDR3 extends over 12 amino acids. Per germline, CDR1 SQVTM and CDR2 ANQGSEA. The V end lost 2 bases, the J end lost 6 bases, and 8 bases lay between the germline ends. The CDR3 DNA is TGCAGCGTTGAACGGAGAGGCAATGAGCAGTTCTTC. It encodes CSVERRGNEQFF.

CDR3 nucleotides: TGTGCCAGCTCACCTTTGCTAGGCAATCAGCCCCAGCATTTT. Translated, it gives CASSPLLGNQPQHF. This chain joins TRBV18 and TRBJ1-5; D is undetermined. CDR1 is KGHSH and CDR2 is LQKENI in the germline V gene. V was shortened by 3 bases and J by 2 bases, with 8 bases between the two germline ends. The CDR3 is 14 residues long.

The rearrangement joins TRBV23-1 to TRBJ2-7; D is perhaps TRBD2 (5 bases). TRBV23-1 counts as an open reading frame of uncertain function. The CDR3 length is 16 residues. The ends were cut back, 2 bases at V and 1 base at J, with 15 bases in the middle. The DNA for the CDR3 is TGCGCCAGCAGTCAAGAGGACGGACTCCGTTCCTACGAGCAGTACTTC. Translation: CASSQEDGLRSYEQYF.

The chain is built from TRBV7-3 and TRBJ2-5; D unclear. CDR1 is SGHTA, CDR2 FQGTGA, per germline. With 4 bases removed from V and 4 bases from J, the gap between germline ends came to 16 bases. The CDR3 runs 15 residues. The CDR3 sequence is CASSSPNEIGETQYF. The CDR3 DNA sequence: TGTGCCAGCAGCTCCCCTAACGAGATCGGAGAGACCCAGTACTTC.

As regards this clone: One junction end does not reproduce the germline sequence, and a read error may be involved. The genes are TRBV7-9 and TRBJ1-1; no reliable D call. The CDR3 has 12 residues. From germline, CDR1 is SEHNR and CDR2 FQNEAQ (reference sequence). DNA of the CDR3: TGTTCCAGCAGAACAAGCGCGGCTGAAGCTTTCTTT. Protein: CSSRTSAAEAFF. Using reference TRBV7-9 and TRBJ1-1 for the parts outside the CDR3, the full variable domain is DTGVSQNPRHKITKRGQNVTFRCDPISEHNRLYWYRQTLGQGPEFLTYFQNEAQLEKSRLLSDRFSAERPKGSFSTLEIQRTEQGDSAMYLCSSRTSAAEAFFGQGTRLTVV.

V is TRBV27 and J is TRBJ1-4, with TRBD1 matching over 8 bases. J gave up 5 bases and V 5 bases, and 7 bases lay outside the gene matches. Germline CDR1 reads MNHEY; CDR2 reads SMNVEV (reference sequence). The CDR3 totals 15 residues. The CDR3 nucleotides are TGTGCCAGCAGTCGGGAAACAGGGGGAAATGAAAAACTGTTTTTT. Protein: CASSRETGGNEKLFF.

This clone was found a few times. This chain links TRBV6-1 with TRBJ1-6, with 7 bases fitting TRBD1. CDR1 is MNHNS and CDR2 is SASEGT in the germline V gene. V shed 2 bases, J shed 2 bases, and the junction held 0 bases outside the gene matches. The CDR3 is 15 residues long. Written as DNA, the CDR3 is TGTGCCAGCAGTGAACAGGGGGCCTATAATTCACCCCTCCACTTT. It codes for CASSEQGAYNSPLHF.

The CDR3 DNA reads TGTGCCAGCAGCTTTGGCCAGGGGGCGCGGGAGCAGTACTTC. Its protein product is CASSFGQGAREQYF. The rearrangement joins TRBV13 to TRBJ2-7; 8 nucleotides line up with TRBD1. The ends lost 3 bases at V and 7 bases at J; junction bases unmatched: 8. CDR1 and CDR2 (germline): PRHDT, FYEKMQ (reference sequence). The CDR3 runs 14 residues.

The V and J genes are TRBV30 and TRBJ1-4; D perhaps matches TRBD1 (5 bases). The length of the CDR3 is 14 residues. CDR1 GTSNPN and CDR2 SVGIG come from the germline V gene (reference sequence). Trimming took 0 bases from V and 8 from J, leaving 13 bases between them. CDR3 amino acids: CAWSVGAVGEKLFF. The CDR3 nucleotides are TGTGCCTGGAGTGTAGGGGCCGTGGGCGAAAAACTGTTTTTT. The full variable domain, its missing parts supplied by reference TRBV30 and TRBJ1-4, is SQTIHQWPATLVQPVGSPLSLECTVEGTSNPNLYWYRQAAGRGLQLLFYSVGIGQISSEVPQNLSASRPQDRQFILSSKKLLLSDSGFYLCAWSVGAVGEKLFFGSGTQLSVL.

The V and J genes are TRBV7-7 and TRBJ2-7, with D perhaps TRBD2 (6 bases). The germline CDR1 and CDR2 sequences are SSHAT and FNYEAQ (reference sequence). This CDR3 contains 14 residues. With 4 bases removed from V and 1 base from J, the gap between germline ends came to 11 bases. CDR3 residues: CASSWRGRSYEQYF. In DNA form, the CDR3 reads TGTGCCAGCAGCTGGAGGGGACGGTCCTACGAGCAGTACTTC. Full variable domain (missing parts from reference TRBV7-7 and TRBJ2-7): GAGVSQSPRYKVTKRGQDVTLRCDPISSHATLYWYQQALGQGPEFLTYFNYEAQPDKSGLPSDRFSAERPEGSISTLTIQRTEQRDSAMYRCASSWRGRSYEQYFGPGTRLTVT.

This chain joins TRBV13 and TRBJ2-1; D is possibly TRBD2 (5 bases). V lost 3 bases and J 6 bases, leaving 9 bases between the germline ends. CDR1 and CDR2 (germline): PRHDT, FYEKMQ (reference sequence). The CDR3 runs to 13 residues. CDR3 nucleotide sequence: TGTGCCAGCAGCTTCCCGGGAACCAATGAGCAGTTCTTC. Translation: CASSFPGTNEQFF. Using reference TRBV13 and TRBJ2-1 for the parts outside the CDR3, the full variable domain is AAGVIQSPRHLIKEKRETATLKCYPIPRHDTVYWYQQGPGQDPQFLISFYEKMQSDKGSIPDRFSAQQFSDYHSELNMSSLELGDSALYFCASSFPGTNEQFFGPGTRLTVL.

CDR3 coding DNA: TGTGCCAGCAGGACGCCTCGGACAGGGGATAGCTCCTACGAGCAGTACTTC. Translated, it gives CASRTPRTGDSSYEQYF. This chain connects TRBV28 to TRBJ2-7; 9 nucleotides line up with TRBD1. The CDR3 runs 17 residues. The V gene's germline CDR1 is MDHEN and CDR2 SYDVKM. The ends lost 6 bases at V and 0 bases at J; junction bases unmatched: 12.

This clone was counted once. This sequence joins TRBV25-1 and TRBJ2-1; 7 bases align to TRBD2. The CDR3 consists of 15 residues. Per germline, CDR1 MGHDK and CDR2 SYGVNS. V lost 3 bases to trimming and J lost 5 bases; unmatched junction nucleotides: 7. In DNA, the CDR3 is TGTGCCAGCAGTGACCAATTGGGGGGGGACAATGAGCAGTTCTTC. As protein: CASSDQLGGDNEQFF.

V gene TRBV10-3 combines with J gene TRBJ1-2, with a possible D match to TRBD1 (6 bases). CDR3 length: 13 residues. Trimming shortened V by 6 bases and J by 2 bases, and 10 bases separated the two germline ends. Germline V gene lookup returns CDR1 ENHRY and CDR2 SYGVKD. The CDR3 nucleotides read TGTGCCATCAGACCGACAGGAAACTATGGCTACACCTTC. Protein sequence: CAIRPTGNYGYTF.

The chain has TRBV6-1 and TRBJ1-2, with D possibly matching TRBD1 (6 bases). CDR1 MNHNS and CDR2 SASEGT come from the germline V gene. The V gene lost 2 bases and the J gene lost 8 bases, with 15 bases spanning the gap. The CDR3 spans 14 residues. CDR3 DNA sequence: TGTGCCAGCAGTGAACCCCCAGGGGCAAGCGGCTACACCTTC. Amino acids: CASSEPPGASGYTF.

The V and J genes are TRBV27 and TRBJ2-5; 7 nucleotides match TRBD2. Trimming took 6 bases from V and 10 from J; bases not matched to a gene: 14. The CDR3 spans 14 residues. Germline loops: CDR1 MNHEY, CDR2 SMNVEV (reference sequence). The CDR3 region has the DNA TGTGCCAGCAGGGGACTACCTTCGAGAAGTGACCAGTACTTC. This encodes CASRGLPSRSDQYF.

The V call is TRBV7-6, the J call TRBJ1-3; 8 bases map to TRBD1. The ends lost 1 base at V and 4 bases at J; junction bases unmatched: 6. The CDR3 totals 16 residues. Germline loops: CDR1 SGHVS, CDR2 FNYEAQ. Written as DNA, the CDR3 is TGTGCCAGCAGCTTAGGACAGGGGATCCAGGGAAACACCATATATTTT. This translates into CASSLGQGIQGNTIYF.

The rearrangement uses TRBV5-1 and TRBJ2-3; no clear D. With 0 bases removed from V and 5 bases from J, the gap between germline ends came to 4 bases. CDR3 length equals 12 residues. Germline CDR1 reads SGHRS; CDR2 reads YFSETQ. CDR3 DNA: TGCGCCAGCAGCTTGGTCGGAGATACGCAGTATTTT. This gives the protein CASSLVGDTQYF.

V gene TRBV7-2 combines with J gene TRBJ1-2; TRBD1 agrees at 12 bases. The CDR3 sequence is 15 residues long. From germline, CDR1 is SGHTA and CDR2 FQGNSA. Trimming cost V 5 bases and J 5 bases; bases outside gene matches: 6. CDR3 nucleotide sequence: TGTGCCAGCAGCCTGGGACAGGGGGCGCTTTATGGCTACACCTTC. It specifies CASSLGQGALYGYTF.

This chain links TRBV7-9 with TRBJ2-1, with 10 bases fitting TRBD2. CDR3 length equals 16 residues. V lost 5 bases to trimming and J lost 1 base; unmatched junction nucleotides: 5. Germline CDR1 is SEHNR and CDR2 is FQNEAQ (reference sequence). The CDR3, as DNA: TGTGCCAGCAGCCCCGGGACTAGCGCATCCTACAATGAGCAGTTCTTC. Translating gives CASSPGTSASYNEQFF.

The chain is built from TRBV5-1 and TRBJ2-5, with a tentative D call TRBD1 (6 bases). V was trimmed by 4 bases and J by 3 bases, leaving 13 bases between them. This CDR3 has 14 amino acids. Germline V gene sequence: CDR1 SGHRS, CDR2 YFSETQ. The CDR3 DNA follows: TGCGCCAGCAGCGGATTCGGACAGAAAGAGACCCAGTACTTC. Protein sequence: CASSGFGQKETQYF. Complete variable domain (other parts from reference TRBV5-1 and TRBJ2-5): KAGVTQTPRYLIKTRGQQVTLSCSPISGHRSVSWYQQTPGQGLQFLFEYFSETQRNKGNFPGRFSGRQFSNSRSEMNVSTLELGDSALYLCASSGFGQKETQYFGPGTRLLVL.

The genes are TRBV2 and TRBJ2-3; D might be TRBD2 (5 bases). V shed 4 bases and J shed 8 bases, with 10 bases lying between them. There are 12 residues in the CDR3. The germline V gene encodes CDR1 SNHLY and CDR2 FYNNEI. The DNA for the CDR3 is TGTGCCAGCAGTGCCCCCCGGGGTACGCAGTATTTT. Translating gives CASSAPRGTQYF.